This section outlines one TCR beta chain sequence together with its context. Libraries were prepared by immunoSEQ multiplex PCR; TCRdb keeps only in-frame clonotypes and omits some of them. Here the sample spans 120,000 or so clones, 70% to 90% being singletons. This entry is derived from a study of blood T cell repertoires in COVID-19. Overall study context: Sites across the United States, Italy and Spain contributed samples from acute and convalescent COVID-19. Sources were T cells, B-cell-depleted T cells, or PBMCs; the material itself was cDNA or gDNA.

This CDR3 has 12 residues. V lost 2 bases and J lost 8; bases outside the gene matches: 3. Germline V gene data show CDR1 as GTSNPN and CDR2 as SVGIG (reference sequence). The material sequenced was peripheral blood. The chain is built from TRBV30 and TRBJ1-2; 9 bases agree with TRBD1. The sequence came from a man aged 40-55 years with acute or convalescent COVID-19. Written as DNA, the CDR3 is TGTGCCTGGAGTACAGGGGGCGCCGGCTACACCTTC. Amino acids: CAWSTGGAGYTF.